This T cell receptor (beta chain) derives from a study of cytomegalovirus exposure and HLA in healthy donors. Study-level points and caveats: According to the study, 180 or so TCR beta chains were cytomegalovirus-associated. Through in vitro validation, three CMV-associated chains were shown to be specific for CMV antigens. The majority of TCR sequences were rare, yet some public TCRs appeared in many donors.

Concerning this clone itself: The target antigen is unknown. Additional DNA sequences in this sample encode the identical CDR3.

Produced via immunoSEQ multiplex PCR; TCRdb's table is partial and in-frame only. The sample has around 170,000 clones; around 89% are singletons. Looked up from germline, CDR1 is SGHNT and CDR2 is YYREEE (reference sequence). V was pared by 0 bases and J by 2 bases, with 3 bases between. The CDR3 spans 13 residues. This chain uses TRBV5-4 with TRBJ1-5; D is ambiguous. The sequenced sample consisted of PBMCs. The clonotype originates from a man between 18 and 35 years old in good health and CMV-seronegative. The DNA of the CDR3 is TGTGCCAGCAGCTTGGCAGGCAATCAGCCCCAGCATTTT. This translates into CASSLAGNQPQHF.